The 6 T cell receptor beta chains reported below all come from one sample, sequenced in a study of tumor-infiltrating lymphocytes in primary liver carcinoma. With a constant-region primer, TCR beta cDNA was made from approximately 500 ng of total RNA. Amplification in three nested multiplex PCR rounds with slightly modified ARM-PCR gave rise to TCR beta libraries. PCR rounds one and two used TRBV1-TRBV30 forward primers with a C-beta reverse primer for about 11 cycles each. TCRdb fed the multiplex PCR reads into MiXCR, producing one record per CDR3 protein. Of roughly 49,000 distinct CDR3 sequences in the sample, around 77% were seen once. Co-extracting RNA and DNA was done with 20-30 mg of unsorted bulk tissue as input. Input material: liver tumor tissue from sampling region 5. Subset denoted: tumor region T5, tumor centre. These receptor sequences come from a man aged 35-49 years with primary liver carcinoma and hepatitis B virus infection.

With regard to this clonotype: One end of the junction varies from germline; a read error may be responsible. The rearrangement joins TRBV11-1 to TRBJ1-2; the D is unclear. Per germline, CDR1 SGHAT and CDR2 FQDESV (reference sequence). CDR3 size: 14 residues. CDR3 sequence reads: CASSFKGFGYNYTF. CDR3 in DNA: TGTGCCAGTAGCTTCAAGGGATTTGGCTATAACTACACCTTC.

The rearrangement joins TRBV29-1 to TRBJ1-1, with D perhaps TRBD1 (5 bases). This CDR3 comprises 15 residues. Trimming stripped 7 bases from V and 1 base from J, with 19 bases between. The germline CDR1 and CDR2 sequences are SQVTM and ANQGSEA. In DNA, the CDR3 is TGCAGCGGAGGACATGAAGGCTATCAGAACACTGAAGCTTTCTTT. This codes for CSGGHEGYQNTEAFF.

Worth noting for this clonotype: This is likely a read error, given that the CDR3 carries no conserved phenylalanine or tryptophan at its end. V and J are TRBV4-3 and TRBJ2-6; D is unresolved. The CDR3 loop spans 17 amino acids. Trimming removed 4 bases at V and 0 bases at J, with 13 bases between. CDR1 and CDR2 (germline): LGHNA, YSLEER. The CDR3 DNA is TGCGCCAGCAGCCGATATGGGTTCCGCTCTGGGGCCAACGTCCTGACTCTC. It yields the protein CASSRYGFRSGANVLTL.

Details on this clonotype: One end of the junction varies from germline; a read error may be responsible. V gene TRBV11-2 combines with J gene TRBJ2-7; a possible D gene is TRBD1 (5 bases). The length of the CDR3 is 15 residues. Looked up from germline, CDR1 is SGHAT and CDR2 is FQNNGV. In DNA, the CDR3 is TGTGCCAGCAGCTTACGAAGGACAAGGGAAAACGAGGAGTACTTC. It yields the protein CASSLRRTRENEEYF.

Comments on this clonotype: Because the CDR3 is missing its conserved closing phenylalanine or tryptophan, this is likely a read error. The chain combines TRBV11-1 with TRBJ2-7; TRBD2 is a possible D gene (5 bases). The CDR3 has 17 residues. Germline loops: CDR1 SGHAT, CDR2 FQDESV (reference sequence). CDR3 residues: CTSSLGPAGECSYEQYL. The DNA of the CDR3 is TGTACCAGCAGCTTAGGGCCGGCGGGTGAATGCTCCTACGAGCAGTACTTG.

For this clonotype: Likely a read error: the CDR3 ends without its conserved phenylalanine or tryptophan. No DNA is shown, since the ends of the CDR3 on it are uncertain; the CDR3 is the one TCRdb lists. The gene calls are TRBV11-1 and TRBJ2-7; the DNA was not used to check the table's D call, TRBD2. Germline CDR1 is SGHAT and CDR2 is FQDESV (reference sequence). The CDR3 extends over 15 residues, inclusive of both ends. CDR3 in amino acids: CASSSSRDSSYEQHY.